The T cell receptor (beta chain) under discussion was sequenced for a study of blood T cell repertoires in COVID-19. Germline V gene sequence: CDR1 SGHNT, CDR2 YENEEA. CDR3 length equals 17 residues. V was pared by 1 base and J by 0 bases, with 13 bases between. Produced via immunoSEQ multiplex PCR; TCRdb's table is partial and in-frame only. The repertoire holds 100,000 or so clones, 75% to 95% seen once, with 3.5% to 4% in the top ten. The TCR was taken from a woman aged 50 to 60 in a cohort sampled during active COVID-19. The chain carries TRBV11-3 and TRBJ2-4, with D perhaps TRBD2 (5 bases). Sequenced sample: peripheral blood. The CDR3 region is CASSLVWESEAKNIQYF. CDR3 coding DNA: TGTGCCAGCAGCTTAGTCTGGGAGAGCGAAGCCAAAAACATTCAGTACTTC.